The rows below give T cell receptor beta chains drawn from one sample of a study of shared clonotypes between healthy human individuals. Produced via immunoSEQ multiplex PCR; TCRdb's table is partial and in-frame only. The sample lists 800,000 to 950,000 clones; 90% to 98% were seen once. The sample consisted of naive CD8+ T cells sorted from blood. All receptors come from a man younger than 45 in good health. Both conserved end residues are part of each CDR3. D genes are given only for firm matches. Not all rows give a size; the values are once, few, many and, for expanded clones, a class.

clone_size	v_call	j_call	d_call	cdr3_aa	cdr3_nt
once	TRBV11-2	TRBJ2-6	TRBD2	CASGLAGEAGANVLTF	TGTGCCAGCGGACTAGCGGGAGAGGCTGGGGCCAACGTCCTGACTTTC
-	TRBV6-6	TRBJ2-7	TRBD1	CASGTRDRSYEQYF	TGTGCCAGCGGTACCCGGGACAGGTCCTACGAGCAGTACTTC
-	TRBV10-3	TRBJ1-5	-	CAISDMGRDQPQHF	TGTGCCATCAGTGATATGGGTAGGGATCAGCCCCAGCATTTT
-	TRBV29-1	TRBJ2-6	TRBD1	CSPRDRGDGANVLTF	TGCAGCCCCCGGGACAGGGGGGATGGGGCCAACGTCCTGACTTTC
-	TRBV30	TRBJ2-1	-	CASTGGTYNEQFF	TGTGCCTCGACAGGAGGTACCTACAATGAGCAGTTCTTC
-	TRBV10-3	TRBJ2-7	-	CAISESMGTNYEQYF	TGTGCCATCAGTGAGTCGATGGGGACGAACTACGAGCAGTACTTC
-	TRBV28	TRBJ2-1	TRBD2	CASSATSGSENEQFF	TGTGCCAGCTCGGCCACTAGCGGGAGTGAGAATGAGCAGTTCTTC
-	TRBV9	TRBJ2-1	TRBD1	CASSVGQTNEQFF	TGTGCCAGCAGCGTGGGACAGACCAATGAGCAGTTCTTC
-	TRBV4-1	TRBJ2-1	-	CASSLLGGDEQFF	TGCGCCAGCAGCCTCCTGGGCGGGGATGAGCAGTTCTTC
-	TRBV11-2	TRBJ2-7	-	CASSLEMAGTYEQYF	TGTGCCAGCAGCTTGGAAATGGCGGGGACCTACGAGCAGTACTTC
once	TRBV15	TRBJ2-1	-	CATSRARDFYNEQFF	TGTGCCACCAGCAGAGCGCGGGACTTCTACAATGAGCAGTTCTTC
-	TRBV2	TRBJ2-5	TRBD2	CASSFPRLLAGVPQETQYF	TGTGCCAGCAGTTTCCCCCGACTACTAGCGGGAGTCCCCCAAGAGACCCAGTACTTC
few	TRBV7-9	TRBJ1-1	-	CASSLGGLEAFF	TGTGCCAGCAGCTTAGGGGGGCTTGAAGCTTTCTTT
-	TRBV27	TRBJ2-3	-	CASRPLDPTDTQYF	TGTGCCAGCAGACCCCTGGACCCCACAGATACGCAGTATTTT